What follows describes a single TCR beta chain. Its cognate antigen is unknown. The data derive from a study of sequential checkpoint blockade in melanoma. About the research overall: DNA from 70 to 95 pretreatment tumor samples underwent TCRβ immunosequencing. More than 20 patients had tumor biopsies before treatment and at week 13. General study findings and limits: Clinical benefit was about 30 times likelier when tumor T-cell fraction and clonality increased.

Some clones are missing from TCRdb's copy, which holds only in-frame ones; the method was immunoSEQ multiplex PCR. The sample has 2,500 to 3,500 clones, roughly a fifth seen once. Treatment indicated: randomized to nivolumab then ipilimumab (arm A) or the reverse (arm B). In germline, CDR1 is WSHSY, CDR2 SAAADI. V gave up 2 bases and J gave up 2 bases, with 10 bases separating them. The CDR3 spans 14 residues. The source was tumor tissue (inferred from file names), collected from a patient given nivolumab and ipilimumab in sequence. The rearrangement joins TRBV10-2 to TRBJ2-7, with D tentatively TRBD1 or TRBD2 (5 bases each). The sequence was obtained from a human donor with melanoma. DNA of the CDR3: TGCGCCAGCAGTGAGCGGGGCGCAGCCTACGAGCAGTACTTC. Protein: CASSERGAAYEQYF.